This passage covers 14 T cell receptor beta chains from one sample sequenced in a study of OX40 agonist ivuxolimab in advanced cancers. This table comes from immunoSEQ multiplex PCR, and its TCRdb copy is limited to in-frame clones, with some not included. The repertoire holds some 40,000 clones, with 80% to 85% as singletons. The sequenced sample was CD4+ or CD8+ T cells sorted from blood, obtained in a trial of the OX40 agonist ivuxolimab. Receptor source: an adult with an advanced solid tumor such as melanoma, head and neck, liver or kidney cancer.

J is TRBJ1-2 and V is TRBV6-1; 7 bases match TRBD1. J lost 2 bases, V lost 1 base, and 7 bases had no gene match. The CDR3 length is 16 residues. Germline values: CDR1 MNHNS, CDR2 SASEGT. In DNA, the CDR3 is TGTGCCAGCAGTGAAGGGGACAGTTTCGGGAACTATGGCTACACCTTC. Encoded protein: CASSEGDSFGNYGYTF.

The J gene is TRBJ2-3, the V gene TRBV4-1, with D possibly matching TRBD2 (6 bases). This CDR3 has 15 residues. CDR1 is MGHRA, CDR2 YSYEKL, per germline. V gave up 0 bases and J gave up 0 bases, with 7 bases separating them. CDR3: CASSQEEGSTDTQYF. CDR3 DNA: TGCGCCAGCAGCCAAGAGGAGGGTAGCACAGATACGCAGTATTTT.

The chain recombines TRBV9 with TRBJ2-1, with 7 bases fitting TRBD1. The germline gives CDR1 SGDLS, CDR2 YYNGEE. The CDR3 runs 13 residues. The J segment lost 9 bases and the V segment lost 4 bases, leaving 7 bases of the junction unmatched. The CDR3 spells CASSLRDRAEQFF. CDR3 in DNA: TGTGCCAGCAGCCTTCGTGACAGGGCTGAGCAGTTCTTC.

The chain has TRBV7-6 and TRBJ2-7, with a weak D call TRBD1 (6 bases). The CDR3 contains 13 residues. Trimming removed 0 bases at V and 6 bases at J, with 9 bases between. Germline CDR1 and CDR2: SGHVS and FNYEAQ. The CDR3 sequence: CASSLADSLEQYF. Written as DNA, the CDR3 is TGTGCCAGCAGCTTAGCGGACAGTCTCGAGCAGTACTTC.

The chain is built from TRBV29-1 and TRBJ2-5; 7 bases are a match to TRBD1. Germline values: CDR1 SQVTM, CDR2 ANQGSEA. This CDR3 has 14 amino acids. Germline trimming cut 6 bases from V and 1 base from J; bases unmatched to any gene: 8. In DNA, the CDR3 is TGCAGCGTCCTCCTAAGGGACAGCCAAGAGACCCAGTACTTC. Protein sequence: CSVLLRDSQETQYF.

The chain has TRBV7-3 and TRBJ1-1; D is undetermined. Trimming pared 3 bases from V and 1 base from J, leaving 6 bases between. CDR1 is SGHTA, CDR2 FQGTGA, per germline. The CDR3 runs 13 residues. This CDR3 reads CASSFGGNTEAFF. The CDR3 nucleotides read TGTGCCAGCAGCTTCGGAGGGAACACTGAAGCTTTCTTT.

The CDR3 DNA reads as TGTGCCAGCAGCGTCGGACAGGCCGCTTCCTACGAGCAGTACTTC. As protein: CASSVGQAASYEQYF. The chain has TRBV9 and TRBJ2-7; 7 bases map to TRBD1. CDR1 SGDLS and CDR2 YYNGEE come from the germline V gene. There are 15 residues in the CDR3. Germline trimming cut 2 bases from V and 1 base from J; bases unmatched to any gene: 6.

This clone showed up just a few times. The chain couples TRBV6-6 to TRBJ1-1; D is possibly TRBD1 (5 bases). The CDR3 is 15 amino acids. CDR1 and CDR2 from the germline V gene are MNHNY and SVGAGI (reference sequence). V was shortened by 2 bases and J by 0 bases, with 10 bases between the two germline ends. The CDR3 here is CASSYEGTMNTEAFF. The CDR3 nucleotides are TGTGCCAGCAGTTACGAGGGGACGATGAACACTGAAGCTTTCTTT.

V and J are TRBV9 and TRBJ2-3; 7 nucleotides line up with TRBD2. CDR3 size: 14 residues. The germline CDR1 and CDR2 sequences are SGDLS and YYNGEE. Trimming cost V 3 bases and J 1 base; bases outside gene matches: 2. CDR3 in DNA: TGTGCCAGCAGCGAAAGCGGGGGCACAGATACGCAGTATTTT. Protein product: CASSESGGTDTQYF. Supplemented by reference TRBV9 and TRBJ2-3, the full variable domain reads DSGVTQTPKHLITATGQRVTLRCSPRSGDLSVYWYQQSLDQGLQFLIQYYNGEERAKGNILERFSAQQFPDLHSELNLSSLELGDSALYFCASSESGGTDTQYFGPGTRLTVL.

V gene TRBV7-2 combines with J gene TRBJ2-1; 7 positions match TRBD1. CDR1 is SGHTA and CDR2 is FQGNSA in the germline V gene. With 1 base clipped from V and 6 bases from J, the junction kept 6 bases outside the gene matches. The CDR3 has 15 residues. The CDR3 sequence: CASSLVPTGFNEQFF. Here the CDR3 DNA reads TGTGCCAGCAGCTTAGTACCGACAGGGTTCAATGAGCAGTTCTTC.

The rearrangement joins TRBV29-1 to TRBJ2-1; 11 positions agree with TRBD2. The CDR3 is made up of 13 amino acids. Germline values: CDR1 SQVTM, CDR2 ANQGSEA. Germline trimming cut 7 bases from V and 9 bases from J; bases unmatched to any gene: 8. The CDR3 spells CSGSSGGAVEQFF. CDR3 coding DNA: TGCAGCGGAAGTAGCGGGGGGGCGGTTGAGCAGTTCTTC.

The chain is built from TRBV15 and TRBJ2-3; the D gene is possibly TRBD2 (5 bases). Per the germline V gene, CDR1 is LNHNV and CDR2 is YYDKDF (reference sequence). Trimming cost V 1 base and J 5 bases, with 13 bases left between them. CDR3 length equals 15 residues. The CDR3 DNA sequence: TGTGCCACCAGCAGAGTAGTTCACGGGATAGATACGCAGTATTTT. Protein product: CATSRVVHGIDTQYF.

The genes are TRBV2 and TRBJ2-5; TRBD2 is a possible D gene (5 bases). The germline CDR1 and CDR2 sequences are SNHLY and FYNNEI. The CDR3 consists of 15 residues. Trimming shortened V by 8 bases and J by 5 bases, and 21 bases separated the two germline ends. The CDR3 here is CASGPGGGLGETQYF. The DNA of the CDR3 is TGTGCCAGCGGGCCGGGTGGAGGCCTCGGGGAGACCCAGTACTTC.

This chain uses TRBV7-8 with TRBJ1-3, with a possible D match to TRBD1 (6 bases). V dropped 5 bases and J dropped 4 bases, with 21 bases sitting between them. From germline, CDR1 is SGHVS and CDR2 FQNEAQ. The CDR3 is 17 amino acids. The CDR3 reads CASSGGALVHSGNTIYF. The CDR3 DNA reads TGTGCCAGCAGCGGGGGGGCGTTGGTCCACTCGGGAAACACCATATATTTT.